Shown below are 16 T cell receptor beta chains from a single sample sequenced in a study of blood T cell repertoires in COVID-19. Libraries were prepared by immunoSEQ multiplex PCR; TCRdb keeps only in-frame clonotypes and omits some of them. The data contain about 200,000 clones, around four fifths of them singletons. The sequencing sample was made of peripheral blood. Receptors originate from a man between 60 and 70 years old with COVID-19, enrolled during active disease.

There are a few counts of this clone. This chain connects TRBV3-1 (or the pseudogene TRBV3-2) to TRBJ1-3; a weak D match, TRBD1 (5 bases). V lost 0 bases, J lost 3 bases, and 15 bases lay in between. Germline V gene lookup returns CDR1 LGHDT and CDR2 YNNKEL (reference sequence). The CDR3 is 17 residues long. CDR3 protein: CASSQDGGVLRGNTIYF. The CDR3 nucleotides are TGTGCCAGCAGCCAAGATGGGGGGGTACTACGTGGAAACACCATATATTTT.

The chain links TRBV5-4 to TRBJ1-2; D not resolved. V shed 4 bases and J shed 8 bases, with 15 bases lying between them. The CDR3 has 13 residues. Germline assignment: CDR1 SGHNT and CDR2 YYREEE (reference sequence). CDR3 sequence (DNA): TGTGCCAGCAGCCTAGTAGGACTTCAGGGCTACACCTTC. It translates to CASSLVGLQGYTF.

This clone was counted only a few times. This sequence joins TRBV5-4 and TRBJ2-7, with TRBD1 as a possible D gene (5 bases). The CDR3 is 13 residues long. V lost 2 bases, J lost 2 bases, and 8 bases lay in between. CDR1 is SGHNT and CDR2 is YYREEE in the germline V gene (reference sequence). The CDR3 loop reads CASSFGQAYEQYF. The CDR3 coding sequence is TGTGCCAGCAGCTTCGGACAAGCCTACGAGCAGTACTTC. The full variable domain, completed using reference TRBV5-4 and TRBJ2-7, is ETGVTQSPTHLIKTRGQQVTLRCSSQSGHNTVSWYQQALGQGPQFIFQYYREEENGRGNFPPRFSGLQFPNYSSELNVNALELDDSALYLCASSFGQAYEQYFGPGTRLTVT.

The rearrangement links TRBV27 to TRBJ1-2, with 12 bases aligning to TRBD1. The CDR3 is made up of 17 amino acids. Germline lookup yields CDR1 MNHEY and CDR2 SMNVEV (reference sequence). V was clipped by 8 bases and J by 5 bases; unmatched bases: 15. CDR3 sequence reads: CASSKGQGARVGYGYTF. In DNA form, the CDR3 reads TGTGCCAGCTCAAAGGGACAGGGGGCCCGAGTGGGGTATGGCTACACCTTC.

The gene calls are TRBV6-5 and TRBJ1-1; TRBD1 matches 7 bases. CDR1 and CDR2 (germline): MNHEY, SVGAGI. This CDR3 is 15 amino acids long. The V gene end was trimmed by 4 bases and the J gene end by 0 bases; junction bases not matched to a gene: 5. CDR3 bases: TGTGCCAGCAGTTCGAGGGGGCGGATGAACACTGAAGCTTTCTTT. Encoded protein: CASSSRGRMNTEAFF.

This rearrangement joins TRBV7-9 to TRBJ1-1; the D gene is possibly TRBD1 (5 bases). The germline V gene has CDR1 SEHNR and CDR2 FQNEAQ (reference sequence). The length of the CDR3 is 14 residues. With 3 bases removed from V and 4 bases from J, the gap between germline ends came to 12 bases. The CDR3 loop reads CASSFGAQGTEAFF. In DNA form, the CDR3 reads TGTGCCAGCAGCTTTGGGGCTCAGGGCACTGAAGCTTTCTTT.

CDR3 in amino acids: CASSPWRGGTGELFF. The CDR3 DNA sequence: TGTGCCAGCAGTCCTTGGAGGGGTGGAACCGGGGAGCTGTTTTTT. The rearrangement links TRBV25-1 to TRBJ2-2; D is perhaps TRBD2 (6 bases). Germline CDR1 reads MGHDK; CDR2 reads SYGVNS. This CDR3 has 15 residues. Trimming stripped 5 bases from V and 5 bases from J, with 15 bases between.

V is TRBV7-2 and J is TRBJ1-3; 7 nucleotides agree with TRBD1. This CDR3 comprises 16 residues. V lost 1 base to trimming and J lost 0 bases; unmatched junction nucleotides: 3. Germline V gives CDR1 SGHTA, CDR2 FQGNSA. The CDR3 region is CASSLGQGSSGNTIYF. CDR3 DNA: TGTGCCAGCAGCTTAGGACAGGGAAGCTCTGGAAACACCATATATTTT. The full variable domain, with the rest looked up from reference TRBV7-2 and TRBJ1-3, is GAGVSQSPSNKVTEKGKDVELRCDPISGHTALYWYRQSLGQGLEFLIYFQGNSAPDKSGLPSDRFSAERTGGSVSTLTIQRTQQEDSAVYLCASSLGQGSSGNTIYFGEGSWLTVV.

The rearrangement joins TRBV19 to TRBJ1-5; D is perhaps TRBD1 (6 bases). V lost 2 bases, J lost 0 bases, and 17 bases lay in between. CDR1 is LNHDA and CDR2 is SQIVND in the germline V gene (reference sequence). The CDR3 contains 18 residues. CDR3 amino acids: CASSIPSTGGFSNQPQHF. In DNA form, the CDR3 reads TGTGCCAGTAGTATACCCTCGACAGGAGGTTTTAGCAATCAGCCCCAGCATTTT.

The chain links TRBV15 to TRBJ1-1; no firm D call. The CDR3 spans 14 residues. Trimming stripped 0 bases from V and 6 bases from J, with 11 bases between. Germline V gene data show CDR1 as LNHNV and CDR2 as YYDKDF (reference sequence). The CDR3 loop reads CATSRDVSGAEAFF. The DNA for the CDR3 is TGTGCCACCAGCAGAGATGTAAGTGGAGCTGAAGCTTTCTTT.

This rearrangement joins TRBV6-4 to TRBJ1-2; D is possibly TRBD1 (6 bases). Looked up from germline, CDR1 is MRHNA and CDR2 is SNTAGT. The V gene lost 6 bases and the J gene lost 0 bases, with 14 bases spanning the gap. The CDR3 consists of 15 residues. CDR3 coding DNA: TGTGCCAGCAGCCCCGGACAGTCAGCTAACTATGGCTACACCTTC. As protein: CASSPGQSANYGYTF.

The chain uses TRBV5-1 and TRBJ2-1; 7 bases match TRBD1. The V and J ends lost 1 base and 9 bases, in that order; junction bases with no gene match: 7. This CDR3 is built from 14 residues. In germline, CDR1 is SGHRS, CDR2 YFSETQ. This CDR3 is CASSLPTGDGEQFF. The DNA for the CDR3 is TGCGCCAGCAGCTTGCCTACAGGGGACGGTGAGCAGTTCTTC. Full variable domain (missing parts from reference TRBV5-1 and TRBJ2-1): KAGVTQTPRYLIKTRGQQVTLSCSPISGHRSVSWYQQTPGQGLQFLFEYFSETQRNKGNFPGRFSGRQFSNSRSEMNVSTLELGDSALYLCASSLPTGDGEQFFGPGTRLTVL.

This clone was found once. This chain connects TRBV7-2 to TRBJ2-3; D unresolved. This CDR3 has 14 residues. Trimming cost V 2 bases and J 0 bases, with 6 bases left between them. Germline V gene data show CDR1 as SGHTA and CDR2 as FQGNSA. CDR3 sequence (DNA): TGTGCCAGCAGCTTATATCAGAGCACAGATACGCAGTATTTT. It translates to CASSLYQSTDTQYF.

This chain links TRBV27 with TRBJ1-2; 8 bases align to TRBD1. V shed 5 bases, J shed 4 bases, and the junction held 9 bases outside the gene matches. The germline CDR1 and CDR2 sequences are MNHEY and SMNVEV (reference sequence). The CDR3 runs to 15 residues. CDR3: CASSTRTGNSYGYTF. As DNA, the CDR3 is TGTGCCAGCAGTACTCGGACAGGGAATTCCTATGGCTACACCTTC.

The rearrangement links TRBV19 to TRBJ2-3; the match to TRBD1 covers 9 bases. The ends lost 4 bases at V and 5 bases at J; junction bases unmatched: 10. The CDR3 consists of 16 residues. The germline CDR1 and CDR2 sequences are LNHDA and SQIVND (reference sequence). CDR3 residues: CASSRGTGLAVDTQYF. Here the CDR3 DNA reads TGTGCCAGTAGTAGAGGGACAGGGCTAGCCGTAGATACGCAGTATTTT.

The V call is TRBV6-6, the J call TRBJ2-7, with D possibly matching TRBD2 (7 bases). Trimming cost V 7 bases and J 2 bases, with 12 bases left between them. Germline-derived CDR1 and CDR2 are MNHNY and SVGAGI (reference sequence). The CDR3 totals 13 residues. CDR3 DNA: TGTGCCAGCAAGGGCGGGGGCACCTACGAGCAGTACTTC. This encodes CASKGGGTYEQYF.